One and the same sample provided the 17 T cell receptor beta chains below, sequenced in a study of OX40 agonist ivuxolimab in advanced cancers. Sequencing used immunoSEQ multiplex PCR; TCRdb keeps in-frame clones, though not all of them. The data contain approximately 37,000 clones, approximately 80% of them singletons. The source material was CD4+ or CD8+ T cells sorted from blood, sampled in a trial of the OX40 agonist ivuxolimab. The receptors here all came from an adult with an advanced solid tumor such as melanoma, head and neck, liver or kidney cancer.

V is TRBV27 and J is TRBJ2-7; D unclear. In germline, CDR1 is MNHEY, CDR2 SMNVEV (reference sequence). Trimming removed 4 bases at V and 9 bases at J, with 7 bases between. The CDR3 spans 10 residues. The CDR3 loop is CASSSVGQYF. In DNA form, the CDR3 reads TGTGCCAGCAGTTCAGTAGGGCAGTACTTC.

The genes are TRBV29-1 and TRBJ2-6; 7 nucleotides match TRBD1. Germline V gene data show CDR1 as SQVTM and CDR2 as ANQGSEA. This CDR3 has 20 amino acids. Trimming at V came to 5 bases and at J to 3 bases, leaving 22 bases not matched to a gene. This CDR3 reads CSVQGGEPPFLQYGANVLTF. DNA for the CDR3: TGCAGCGTTCAAGGGGGCGAGCCTCCATTCCTCCAATATGGGGCCAACGTCCTGACTTTC.

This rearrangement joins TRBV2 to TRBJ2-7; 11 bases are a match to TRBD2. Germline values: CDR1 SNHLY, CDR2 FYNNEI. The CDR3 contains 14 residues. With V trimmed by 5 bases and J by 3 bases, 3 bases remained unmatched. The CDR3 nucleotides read TGTGCCAGCAGTTATACTAGCGGGAGCTACGAGCAGTACTTC. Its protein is CASSYTSGSYEQYF.

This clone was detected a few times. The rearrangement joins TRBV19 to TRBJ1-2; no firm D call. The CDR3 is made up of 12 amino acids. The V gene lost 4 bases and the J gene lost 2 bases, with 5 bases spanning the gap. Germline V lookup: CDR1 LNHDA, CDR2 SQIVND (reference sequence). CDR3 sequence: CASSTTNYGYTF. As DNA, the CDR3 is TGTGCCAGTAGTACGACAAACTATGGCTACACCTTC.

DNA for the CDR3: TGCGCCAGCAGCCAAGAATGGCGCAGCACCTACGAGCAGTACTTC. Translation gives CASSQEWRSTYEQYF. The chain employs TRBV4-1 and TRBJ2-7; no clear D gene. Germline-derived CDR1 and CDR2 are MGHRA and YSYEKL. The CDR3 consists of 15 residues. Trimming cost V 0 bases and J 2 bases, with 11 bases left between them.

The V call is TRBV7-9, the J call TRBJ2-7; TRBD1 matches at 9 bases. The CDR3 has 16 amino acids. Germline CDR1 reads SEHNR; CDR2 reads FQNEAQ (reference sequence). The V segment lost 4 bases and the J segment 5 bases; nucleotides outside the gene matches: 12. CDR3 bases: TGTGCCAGCAGCTCACCCCGGGACAGGGATTGGCACGAGCAGTACTTC. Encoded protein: CASSSPRDRDWHEQYF.

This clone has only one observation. CDR3: CASSSSGVEDEQYF. CDR3 nucleotides: TGCGCCAGCAGCTCATCGGGGGTGGAGGACGAGCAGTACTTC. This chain uses TRBV5-1 with TRBJ2-7, with D perhaps TRBD2 (6 bases). The germline V gene encodes CDR1 SGHRS and CDR2 YFSETQ. The CDR3 is 14 residues long. The V and J ends lost 3 bases and 5 bases respectively, with 15 bases between them.

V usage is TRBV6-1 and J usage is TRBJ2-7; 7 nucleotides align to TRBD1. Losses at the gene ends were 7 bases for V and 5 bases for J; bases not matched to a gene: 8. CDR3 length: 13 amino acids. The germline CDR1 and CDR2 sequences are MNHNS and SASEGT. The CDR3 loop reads CASTMTGLDEQYF. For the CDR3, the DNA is TGTGCCAGCACCATGACAGGGCTCGACGAGCAGTACTTC.

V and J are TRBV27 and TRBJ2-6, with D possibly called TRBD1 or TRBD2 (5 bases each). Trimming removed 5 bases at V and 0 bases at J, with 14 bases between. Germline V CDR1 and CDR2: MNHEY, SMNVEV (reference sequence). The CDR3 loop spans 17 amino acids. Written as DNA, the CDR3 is TGTGCCAGCAGTCCAACGGGACCGTTCTCTGGGGCCAACGTCCTGACTTTC. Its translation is CASSPTGPFSGANVLTF.

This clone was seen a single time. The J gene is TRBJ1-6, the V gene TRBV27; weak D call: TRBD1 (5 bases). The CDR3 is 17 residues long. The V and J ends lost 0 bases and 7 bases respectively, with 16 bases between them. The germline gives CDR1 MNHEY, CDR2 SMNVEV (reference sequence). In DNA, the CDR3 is TGTGCCAGCAGTTTATCCGCCAGGGACCCGTGGAATTCACCCCTCCACTTT. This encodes CASSLSARDPWNSPLHF.

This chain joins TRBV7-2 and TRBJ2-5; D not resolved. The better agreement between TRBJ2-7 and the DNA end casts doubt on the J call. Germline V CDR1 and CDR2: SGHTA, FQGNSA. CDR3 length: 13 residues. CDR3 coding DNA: TGTGCCAGCACCTACAACAGTCGCTACGAGCAGTACTTC. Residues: CASTYNSRYEQYF.

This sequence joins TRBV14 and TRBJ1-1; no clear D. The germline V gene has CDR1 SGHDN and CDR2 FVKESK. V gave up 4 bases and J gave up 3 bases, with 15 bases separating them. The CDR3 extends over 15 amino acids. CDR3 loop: CASSRLGGFDTEAFF. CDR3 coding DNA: TGTGCCAGCAGCCGATTAGGTGGCTTCGACACTGAAGCTTTCTTT. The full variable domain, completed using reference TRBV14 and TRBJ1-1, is EAGVTQFPSHSVIEKGQTVTLRCDPISGHDNLYWYRRVMGKEIKFLLHFVKESKQDESGMPNNRFLAERTGGTYSTLKVQPAELEDSGVYFCASSRLGGFDTEAFFGQGTRLTVV.

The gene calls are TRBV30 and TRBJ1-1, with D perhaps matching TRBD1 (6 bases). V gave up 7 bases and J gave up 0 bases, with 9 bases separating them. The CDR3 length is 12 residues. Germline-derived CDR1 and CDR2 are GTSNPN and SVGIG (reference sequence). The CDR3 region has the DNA TGTGCCTACAGGGAGATGAACACTGAAGCTTTCTTT. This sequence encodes CAYREMNTEAFF.

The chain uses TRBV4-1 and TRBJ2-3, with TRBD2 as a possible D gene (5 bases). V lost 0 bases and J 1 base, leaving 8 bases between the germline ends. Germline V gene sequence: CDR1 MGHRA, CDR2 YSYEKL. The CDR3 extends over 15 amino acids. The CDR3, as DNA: TGCGCCAGCAGCCAAGAAAACGGGGGCACAGATACGCAGTATTTT. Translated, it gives CASSQENGGTDTQYF.

CDR3 in DNA: TGTGCCAGCAGTAATTTCGGCGGGGGGGGAGATACGCAGTATTTT. It encodes CASSNFGGGGDTQYF. This chain links TRBV6-4 with TRBJ2-3; 9 nucleotides align to TRBD2. This CDR3 contains 15 residues. Germline V gene lookup returns CDR1 MRHNA and CDR2 SNTAGT. Trimming removed 5 bases from V and 5 bases from J; junction bases left unmatched: 8.

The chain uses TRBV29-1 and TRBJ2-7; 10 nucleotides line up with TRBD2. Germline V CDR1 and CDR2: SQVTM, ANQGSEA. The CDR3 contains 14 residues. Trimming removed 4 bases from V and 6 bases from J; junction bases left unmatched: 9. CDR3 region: CSVGGLAGGVEQYF. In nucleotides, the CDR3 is TGCAGCGTTGGGGGTTTAGCGGGAGGAGTCGAGCAGTACTTC.

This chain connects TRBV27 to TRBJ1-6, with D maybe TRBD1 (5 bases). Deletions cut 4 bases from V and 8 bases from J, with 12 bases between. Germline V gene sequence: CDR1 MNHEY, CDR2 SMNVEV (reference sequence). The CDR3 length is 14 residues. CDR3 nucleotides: TGTGCCAGCAGTTCCGGGACGTCTCATTCACCCCTCCACTTT. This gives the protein CASSSGTSHSPLHF.